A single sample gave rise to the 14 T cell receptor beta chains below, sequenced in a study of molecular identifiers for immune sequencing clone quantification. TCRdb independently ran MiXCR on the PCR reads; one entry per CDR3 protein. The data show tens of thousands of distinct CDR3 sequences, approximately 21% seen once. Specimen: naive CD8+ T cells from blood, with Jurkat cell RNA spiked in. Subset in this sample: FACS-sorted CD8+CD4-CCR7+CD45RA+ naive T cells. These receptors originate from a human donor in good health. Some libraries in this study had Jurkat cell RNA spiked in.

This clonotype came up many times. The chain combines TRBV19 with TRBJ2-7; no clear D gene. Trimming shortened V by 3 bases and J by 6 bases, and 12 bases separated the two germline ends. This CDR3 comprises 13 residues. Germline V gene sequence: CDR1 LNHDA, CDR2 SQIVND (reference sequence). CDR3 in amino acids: CASSIGTPSEQYF. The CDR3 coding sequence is TGTGCCAGTAGTATCGGCACCCCCTCCGAGCAGTACTTC.

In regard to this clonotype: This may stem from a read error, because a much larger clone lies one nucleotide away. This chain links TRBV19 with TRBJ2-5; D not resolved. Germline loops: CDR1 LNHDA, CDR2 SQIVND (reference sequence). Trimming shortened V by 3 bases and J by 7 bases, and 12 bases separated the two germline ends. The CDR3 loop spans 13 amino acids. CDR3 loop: CASSMSIEGTQYF. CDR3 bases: TGTGCCAGTAGTATGAGTATTGAAGGGACCCAGTACTTC.

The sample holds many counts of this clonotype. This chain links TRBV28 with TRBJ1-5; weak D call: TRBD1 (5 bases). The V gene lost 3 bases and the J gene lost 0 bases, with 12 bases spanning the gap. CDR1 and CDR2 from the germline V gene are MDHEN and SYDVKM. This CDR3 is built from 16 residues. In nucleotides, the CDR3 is TGTGCCAGCAGTTTCTACGGGGGATATAGCAATCAGCCCCAGCATTTT. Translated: CASSFYGGYSNQPQHF.

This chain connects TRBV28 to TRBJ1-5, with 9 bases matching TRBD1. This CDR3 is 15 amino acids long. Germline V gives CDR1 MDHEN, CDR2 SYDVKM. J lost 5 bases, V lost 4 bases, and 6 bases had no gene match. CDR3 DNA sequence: TGTGCCAGCAGTTCCGACCGGGACAGGGATCAGCCCCAGCATTTT. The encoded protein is CASSSDRDRDQPQHF.

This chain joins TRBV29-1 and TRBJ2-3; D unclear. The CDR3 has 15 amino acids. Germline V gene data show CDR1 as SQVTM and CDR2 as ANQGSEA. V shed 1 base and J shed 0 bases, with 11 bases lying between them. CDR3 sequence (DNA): TGCAGCGTTGAAGGACGATCAACTAGCACAGATACGCAGTATTTT. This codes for CSVEGRSTSTDTQYF.

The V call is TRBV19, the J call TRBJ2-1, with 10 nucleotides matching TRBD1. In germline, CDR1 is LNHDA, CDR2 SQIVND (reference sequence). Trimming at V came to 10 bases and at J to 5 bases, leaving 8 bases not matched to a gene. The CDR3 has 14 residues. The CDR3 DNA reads TGTGCCACTTGGGGACAGGGGATGAACAATGAGCAGTTCTTC. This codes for CATWGQGMNNEQFF.

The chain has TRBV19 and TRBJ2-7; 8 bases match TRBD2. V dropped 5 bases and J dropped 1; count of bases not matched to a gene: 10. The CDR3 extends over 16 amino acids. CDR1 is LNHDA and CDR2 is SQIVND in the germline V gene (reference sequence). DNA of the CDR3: TGTGCCAGTAGTTCGACCGGGACTAGAGATTCCTACGAGCAGTACTTC. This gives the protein CASSSTGTRDSYEQYF. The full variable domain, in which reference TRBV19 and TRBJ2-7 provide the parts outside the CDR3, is DGGITQSPKYLFRKEGQNVTLSCEQNLNHDAMYWYRQDPGQGLRLIYYSQIVNDFQKGDIAEGYSVSREKKESFPLTVTSAQKNPTAFYLCASSSTGTRDSYEQYFGPGTRLTVT.

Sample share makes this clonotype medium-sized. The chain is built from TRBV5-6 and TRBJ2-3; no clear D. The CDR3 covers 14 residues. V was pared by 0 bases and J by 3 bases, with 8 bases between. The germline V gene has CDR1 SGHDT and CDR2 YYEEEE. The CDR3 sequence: CASSLGQVTDTQYF. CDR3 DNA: TGTGCCAGCAGCTTGGGGCAGGTAACAGATACGCAGTATTTT.

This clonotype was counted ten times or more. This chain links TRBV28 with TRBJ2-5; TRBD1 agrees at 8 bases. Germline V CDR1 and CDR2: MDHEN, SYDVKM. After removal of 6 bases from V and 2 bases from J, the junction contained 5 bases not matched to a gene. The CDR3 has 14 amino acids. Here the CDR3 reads CASRRTGNQETQYF. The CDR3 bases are TGTGCCAGCAGGAGGACAGGGAATCAAGAGACCCAGTACTTC.

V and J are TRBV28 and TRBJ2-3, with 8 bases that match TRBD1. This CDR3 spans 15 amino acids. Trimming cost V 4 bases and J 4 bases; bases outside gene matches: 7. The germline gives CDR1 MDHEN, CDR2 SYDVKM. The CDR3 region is CASSSTDRVADTQYF. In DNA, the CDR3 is TGTGCCAGCAGTTCAACGGACAGGGTAGCAGATACGCAGTATTTT.

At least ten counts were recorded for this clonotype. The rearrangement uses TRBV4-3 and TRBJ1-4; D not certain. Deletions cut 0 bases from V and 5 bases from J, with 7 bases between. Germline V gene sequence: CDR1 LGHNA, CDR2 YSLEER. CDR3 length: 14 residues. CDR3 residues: CASSQDPVNEKLFF. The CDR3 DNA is TGCGCCAGCAGCCAAGATCCCGTAAATGAAAAACTGTTTTTT.

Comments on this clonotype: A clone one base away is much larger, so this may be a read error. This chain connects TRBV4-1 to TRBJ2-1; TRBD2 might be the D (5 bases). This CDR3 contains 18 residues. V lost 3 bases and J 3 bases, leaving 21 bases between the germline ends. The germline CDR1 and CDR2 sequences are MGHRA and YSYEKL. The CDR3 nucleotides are TGCGCCAGCAGCCAGCGACCATTGGCGGAGCGGAACTACAATGAGCAGTTCTTC. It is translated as CASSQRPLAERNYNEQFF.

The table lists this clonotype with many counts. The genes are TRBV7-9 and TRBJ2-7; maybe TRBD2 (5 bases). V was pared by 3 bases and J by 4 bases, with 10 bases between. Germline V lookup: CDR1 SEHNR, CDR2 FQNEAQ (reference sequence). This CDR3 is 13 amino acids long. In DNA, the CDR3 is TGTGCCAGCAGCTTTGCGGACTTTTACGAGCAGTACTTC. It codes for CASSFADFYEQYF.

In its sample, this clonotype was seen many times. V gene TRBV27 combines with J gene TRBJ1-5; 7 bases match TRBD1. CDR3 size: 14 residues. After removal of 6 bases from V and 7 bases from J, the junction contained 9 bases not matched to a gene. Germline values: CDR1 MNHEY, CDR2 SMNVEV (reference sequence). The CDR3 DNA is TGTGCCAGCAGACTACAGGGGATAGGGCAGCCCCAGCATTTT. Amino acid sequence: CASRLQGIGQPQHF.